This T cell receptor beta chain was retrieved from a study of OX40 agonist ivuxolimab in advanced cancers. Notes on the research overall: The costimulatory receptor OX40 (CD134) was targeted by ivuxolimab, a fully human IgG2 agonistic monoclonal antibody. Of the roughly 53 patients in dose escalation, around 19 had hepatocellular carcinoma, around 15 had melanoma, 9 had renal cell carcinoma and 9 had head and neck cancer. Intravenous ivuxolimab was administered to patients every 2 weeks at six dose levels: 0.01, 0.1, 0.3, 1.5, 3 and 10 mg/kg. Prior anti-PD-1, anti-PD-L1 or anti-CTLA-4 therapy was permitted, and less than 45% of dose-escalation patients had received checkpoint inhibitors. The dose-escalation cohort was roughly 80% male with a mean age of around 64 years, ranging from 23 to 79. Three dose-escalation patients achieved partial responses, one with hepatocellular carcinoma and two with cutaneous melanoma. The paper reports the monotherapy dose-escalation portion (N of about 54 patients) of the phase I ivuxolimab trial. The point of sequencing TCRbeta in the periphery was to test whether ivuxolimab changed TCR sequence diversity and drove clonal T-cell expansion.

The germline V gene specifies SGHTA as CDR1 and FQGNSA as CDR2. The CDR3 starts with the cysteine, ends with the phenylalanine, and has 13 residues. The read is trimmed to its CDR3 DNA, 39 bases read in frame from base 1. Trimming takes 5 bases from V and 11 bases from J, and the germline ends sit 18 bases apart. Patients with a history of autoimmune disease or receiving systemic immunosuppression were excluded from the trial. Peripheral blood for TCR sequencing was collected from all dose cohorts at baseline, on cycle 4 day 1, and on cycle 7 day 1. The samples were taken from a phase I, first-in-human, multicenter, open-label dose-escalation trial of ivuxolimab. Adults with locally advanced or metastatic melanoma, renal cell carcinoma, hepatocellular carcinoma or head and neck squamous cell carcinoma were enrolled in the trial. Before TCR sequencing, CD4+ and CD8+ T cells were separately sorted from peripheral blood.

On the study overall, not on this receptor specifically: Which antigens the clonally expanded peripheral T cells were specific for was not determined. At doses from 0.1 to 3.0 mg/kg, clonal expansion was seen in both CD4+ and CD8+ blood T cells between baseline and week 6. Low levels of normalized T-cell clonal expansion were also shown by some nonresponding patients. On average, CD8+ T cells showed more expanded clones than CD4+ T cells after ivuxolimab. In the 0.1-3.0 mg/kg groups, partial responders were among the patients with the lowest normalized peripheral clonal expansion, particularly in CD8+ T cells.

Genomic DNA was extracted from sorted cells for sequencing of the TCRbeta CDR3 region. The immunoSEQ Assay was used for sequencing of TCRbeta CDR3 regions. TCRdb mirrors the immuneACCESS table, restricted to in-frame sequences. Some clones are absent from its copies; in checked studies, under half trace to an unresolved V gene, and the reason for the others is unknown. The sample table contains under 85,000 clones; only one count was recorded for roughly 78% of them. Approximately 5.3% of the sample belongs to the ten largest clones. Points on this clone: What antigen it recognizes has not been identified. No much larger clonotype is one base removed from it; base qualities were not supplied.

This clonotype was sampled from an adult with an advanced solid tumor such as melanoma, head and neck, liver or kidney cancer. The starting material was CD4+ or CD8+ T cells sorted from blood, obtained in a trial of the OX40 agonist ivuxolimab. The V and J segments used are TRBV7-2 and TRBJ1-2; the best D guess is TRBD1, with 5 bases matching. The CDR3 protein is CASSPGFRGHYTF. The nucleotides are TGTGCCAGCAGCCCCGGTTTTAGGGGCCATTACACCTTC. Extended through the reference TRBV7-2 and TRBJ1-2 proteins, this CDR3 yields the full variable domain: GAGVSQSPSNKVTEKGKDVELRCDPISGHTALYWYRQSLGQGLEFLIYFQGNSAPDKSGLPSDRFSAERTGGSVSTLTIQRTQQEDSAVYLCASSPGFRGHYTFGSGTRLTVV.